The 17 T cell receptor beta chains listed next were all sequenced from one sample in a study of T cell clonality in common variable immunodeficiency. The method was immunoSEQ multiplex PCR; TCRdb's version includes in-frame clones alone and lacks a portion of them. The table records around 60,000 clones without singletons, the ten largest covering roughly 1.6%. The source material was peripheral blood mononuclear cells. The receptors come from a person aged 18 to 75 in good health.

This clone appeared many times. This CDR3 reads CASSRNFGQNGEQYF. Incomplete CDR3 DNA: TGTGCCAGCAGCCGAAATTTTGGACAAAACGGCGAG. The rearrangement links TRBV12-3 or TRBV12-4 to TRBJ2-7; D possibly corresponds to TRBD1 (5 bases). The read terminates 3 residues ahead of where the CDR3 ends, so the germline J gene completes it. The length of the CDR3 is 15 residues. Deletions cut 6 bases from V and 6 bases from J, with 21 bases between.

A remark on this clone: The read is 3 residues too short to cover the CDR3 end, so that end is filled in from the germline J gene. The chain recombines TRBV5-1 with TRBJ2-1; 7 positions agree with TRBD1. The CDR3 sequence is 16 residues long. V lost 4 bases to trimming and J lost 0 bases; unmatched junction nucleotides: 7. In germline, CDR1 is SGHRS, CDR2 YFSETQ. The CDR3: CASSLVGQSSYNEQFF. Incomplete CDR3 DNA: TGCGCCAGCAGCCTGGTGGGACAGAGCTCCTACAATGAG.

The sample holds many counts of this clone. CDR3: CASSSGLDRWTGGTDTQYF. CDR3 DNA, as far as it was read: TGTGCCAGTAGTTCTGGACTAGATAGGTGGACTGGGGGCACAGATACG. The rearrangement uses TRBV19 and TRBJ2-3; 7 bases agree with TRBD2. From the germline J gene comes the end of the CDR3, since the read stops 3 residues before it. Per the germline V gene, CDR1 is LNHDA and CDR2 is SQIVND (reference sequence). This CDR3 region has 19 residues. After removal of 5 bases from V and 1 base from J, the junction contained 18 bases not matched to a gene.

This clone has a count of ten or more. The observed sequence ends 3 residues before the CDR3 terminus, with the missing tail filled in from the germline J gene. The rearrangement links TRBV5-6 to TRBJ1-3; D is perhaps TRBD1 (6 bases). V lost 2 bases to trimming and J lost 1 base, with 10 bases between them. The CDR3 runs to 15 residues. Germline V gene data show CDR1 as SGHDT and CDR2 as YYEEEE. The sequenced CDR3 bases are TGTGCCAGCAGCTTTATCAGGGGTTCTGGAAACACC. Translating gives CASSFIRGSGNT. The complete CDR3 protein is CASSFIRGSGNTIYF.

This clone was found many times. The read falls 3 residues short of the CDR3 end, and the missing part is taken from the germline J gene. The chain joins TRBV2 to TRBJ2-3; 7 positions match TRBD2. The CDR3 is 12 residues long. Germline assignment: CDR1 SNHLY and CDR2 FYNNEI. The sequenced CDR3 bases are TGTGCCAGCAGTGTAAGACTAGCAACG. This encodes CASSVRLAT. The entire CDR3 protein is CASSVRLATQYF.

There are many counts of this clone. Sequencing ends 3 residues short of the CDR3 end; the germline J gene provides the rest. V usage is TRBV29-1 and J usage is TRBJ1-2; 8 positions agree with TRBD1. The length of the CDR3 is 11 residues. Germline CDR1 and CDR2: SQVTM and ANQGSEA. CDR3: CSVAGGNGYTF. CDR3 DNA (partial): TGCAGCGTTGCAGGGGGCAACGGC.

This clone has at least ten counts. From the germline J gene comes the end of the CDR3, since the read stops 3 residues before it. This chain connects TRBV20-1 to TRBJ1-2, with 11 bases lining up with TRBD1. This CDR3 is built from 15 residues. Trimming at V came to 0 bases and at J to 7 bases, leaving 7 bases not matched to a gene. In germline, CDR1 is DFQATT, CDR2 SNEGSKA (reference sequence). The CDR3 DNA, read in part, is TGCAGTGCTAGAGATGGCGGACAGGGGGCGTCTGGC. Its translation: CSARDGGQGASG. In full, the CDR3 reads CSARDGGQGASGYTF.

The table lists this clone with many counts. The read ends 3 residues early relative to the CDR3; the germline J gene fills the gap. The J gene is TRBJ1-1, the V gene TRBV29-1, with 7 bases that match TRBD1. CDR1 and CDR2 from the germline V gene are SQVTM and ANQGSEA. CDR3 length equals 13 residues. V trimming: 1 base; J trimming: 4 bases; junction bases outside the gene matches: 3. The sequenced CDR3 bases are TGCAGCGTTGAAGTTTCAGGGGGCACTGAA. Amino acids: CSVEVSGGTE. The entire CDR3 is CSVEVSGGTEAFF.

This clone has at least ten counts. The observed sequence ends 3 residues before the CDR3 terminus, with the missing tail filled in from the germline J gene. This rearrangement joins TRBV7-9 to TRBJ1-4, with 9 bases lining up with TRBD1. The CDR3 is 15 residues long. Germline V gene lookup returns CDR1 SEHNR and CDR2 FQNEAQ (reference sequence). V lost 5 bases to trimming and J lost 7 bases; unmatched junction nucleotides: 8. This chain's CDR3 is CASSAWSTGGEKLFF. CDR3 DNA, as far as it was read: TGTGCCAGCAGCGCCTGGTCGACAGGGGGTGAAAAA.

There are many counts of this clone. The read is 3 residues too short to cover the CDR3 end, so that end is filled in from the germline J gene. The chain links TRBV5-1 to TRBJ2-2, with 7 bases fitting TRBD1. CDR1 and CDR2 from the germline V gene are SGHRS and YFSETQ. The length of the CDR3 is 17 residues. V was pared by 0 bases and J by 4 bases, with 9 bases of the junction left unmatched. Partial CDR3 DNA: TGCGCCAGCAGCTTGGGACCCCAGGGGGTTGGCACCGGGGAG. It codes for CASSLGPQGVGTGE. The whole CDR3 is CASSLGPQGVGTGELFF.

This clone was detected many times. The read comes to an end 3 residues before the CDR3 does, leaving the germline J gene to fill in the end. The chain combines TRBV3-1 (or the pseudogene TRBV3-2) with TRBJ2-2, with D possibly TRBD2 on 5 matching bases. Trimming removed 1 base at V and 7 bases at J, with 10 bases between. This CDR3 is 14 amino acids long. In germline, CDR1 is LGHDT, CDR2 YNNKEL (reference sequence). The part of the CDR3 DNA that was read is TGTGCCAGCAGCCAAGCGGGGTCTAGCGGGGAG. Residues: CASSQAGSSGE. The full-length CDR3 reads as CASSQAGSSGELFF.

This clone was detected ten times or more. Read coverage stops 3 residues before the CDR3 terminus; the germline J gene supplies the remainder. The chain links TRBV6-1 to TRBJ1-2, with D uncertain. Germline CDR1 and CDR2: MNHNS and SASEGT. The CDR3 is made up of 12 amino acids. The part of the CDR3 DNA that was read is TGTGCCAGCAGTGAAAGATTCGGGGGC. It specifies CASSERFGG. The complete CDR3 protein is CASSERFGGYTF.

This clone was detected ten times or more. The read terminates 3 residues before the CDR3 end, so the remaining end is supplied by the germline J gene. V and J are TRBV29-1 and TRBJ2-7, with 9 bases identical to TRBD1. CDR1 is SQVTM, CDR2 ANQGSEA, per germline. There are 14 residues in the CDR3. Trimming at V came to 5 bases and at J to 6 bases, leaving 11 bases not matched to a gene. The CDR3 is CSVSSRDRVGEQYF. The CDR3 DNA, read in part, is TGCAGCGTTTCGTCCCGGGACAGGGTTGGCGAG.

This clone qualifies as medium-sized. Here the CDR3 reads CSVDLGGDGTGELFF. CDR3 DNA, as far as it was read: TGCAGCGTGGACTTAGGGGGGGATGGCACCGGGGAG. V usage is TRBV29-1 and J usage is TRBJ2-2, with TRBD2 as a possible D gene (7 bases). The CDR3 end falls 3 residues outside the read, so it is completed with the germline J gene. The CDR3 is made up of 15 amino acids. Germline lookup yields CDR1 SQVTM and CDR2 ANQGSEA. Trimming took off 6 bases at V and 4 bases at J, with 18 bases between the two ends.

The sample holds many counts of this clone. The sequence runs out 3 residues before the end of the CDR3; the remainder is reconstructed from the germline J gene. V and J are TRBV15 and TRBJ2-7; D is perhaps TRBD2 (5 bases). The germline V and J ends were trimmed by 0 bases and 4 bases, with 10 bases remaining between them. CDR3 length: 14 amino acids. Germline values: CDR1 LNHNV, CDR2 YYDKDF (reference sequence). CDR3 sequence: CATSRELASYEQYF. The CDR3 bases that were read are TGTGCCACCAGCAGAGAGCTAGCATCTTACGAG.

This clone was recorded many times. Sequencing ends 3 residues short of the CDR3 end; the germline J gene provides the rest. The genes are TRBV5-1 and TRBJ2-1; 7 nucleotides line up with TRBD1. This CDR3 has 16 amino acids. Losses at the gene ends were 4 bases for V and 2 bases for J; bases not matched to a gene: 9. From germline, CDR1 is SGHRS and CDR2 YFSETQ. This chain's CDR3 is CASSNQGQAAYNEQFF. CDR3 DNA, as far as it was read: TGCGCCAGCAGCAACCAAGGACAGGCCGCCTACAATGAG. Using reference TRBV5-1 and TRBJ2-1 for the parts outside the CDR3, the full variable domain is KAGVTQTPRYLIKTRGQQVTLSCSPISGHRSVSWYQQTPGQGLQFLFEYFSETQRNKGNFPGRFSGRQFSNSRSEMNVSTLELGDSALYLCASSNQGQAAYNEQFFGPGTRLTVL.

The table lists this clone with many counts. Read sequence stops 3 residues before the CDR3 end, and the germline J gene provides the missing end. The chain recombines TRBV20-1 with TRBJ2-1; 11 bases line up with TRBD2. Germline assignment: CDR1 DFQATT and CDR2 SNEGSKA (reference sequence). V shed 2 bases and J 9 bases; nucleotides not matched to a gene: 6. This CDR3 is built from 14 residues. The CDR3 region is CSARIAGGPGEQFF. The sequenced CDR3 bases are TGCAGTGCTAGAATAGCGGGAGGGCCGGGTGAG.